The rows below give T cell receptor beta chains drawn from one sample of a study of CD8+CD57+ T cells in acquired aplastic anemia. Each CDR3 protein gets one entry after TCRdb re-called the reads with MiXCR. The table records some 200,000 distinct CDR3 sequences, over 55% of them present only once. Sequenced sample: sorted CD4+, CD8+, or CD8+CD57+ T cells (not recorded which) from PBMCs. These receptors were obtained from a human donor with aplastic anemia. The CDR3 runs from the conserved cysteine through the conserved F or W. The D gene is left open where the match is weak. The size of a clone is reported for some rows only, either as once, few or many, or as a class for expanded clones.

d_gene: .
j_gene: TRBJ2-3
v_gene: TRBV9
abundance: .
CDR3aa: CASSERGLTDTQYF
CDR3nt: TGTGCCAGCAGCGAGAGGGGACTCACAGATACGCAGTATTTT

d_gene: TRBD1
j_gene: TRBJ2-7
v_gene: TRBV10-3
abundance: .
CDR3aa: CAISEPGQEDSSYEQYF
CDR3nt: TGTGCCATCAGTGAGCCCGGACAGGAAGACAGCTCCTACGAGCAGTACTTC

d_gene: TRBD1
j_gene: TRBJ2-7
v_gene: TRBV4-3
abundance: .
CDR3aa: CASSQEPGQGGYEQYF
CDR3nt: TGCGCCAGCAGCCAAGAGCCGGGACAGGGGGGCTACGAGCAGTACTTC

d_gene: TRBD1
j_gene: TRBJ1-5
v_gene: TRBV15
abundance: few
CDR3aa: CATSRDGQVNQPQHF
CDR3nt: TGTGCCACCAGCAGAGATGGACAGGTCAATCAGCCCCAGCATTTT

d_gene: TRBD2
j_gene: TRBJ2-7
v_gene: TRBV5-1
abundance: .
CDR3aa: CASSPVAGSPYEQYF
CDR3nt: TGCGCCAGCAGCCCCGTAGCGGGGTCGCCCTACGAGCAGTACTTC

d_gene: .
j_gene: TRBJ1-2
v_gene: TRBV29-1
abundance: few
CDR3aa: CSVELVGGYGYTF
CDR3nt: TGCAGCGTTGAATTAGTCGGAGGCTATGGCTACACCTTC

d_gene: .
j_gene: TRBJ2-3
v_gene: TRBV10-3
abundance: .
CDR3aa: CASGDGVGTDTQYF
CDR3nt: TGTGCCTCGGGGGACGGAGTGGGCACAGATACGCAGTATTTT

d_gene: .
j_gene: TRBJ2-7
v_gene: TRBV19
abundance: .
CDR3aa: CASSMVAPYEQYF
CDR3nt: TGTGCCAGTAGTATGGTGGCTCCCTACGAGCAGTACTTC

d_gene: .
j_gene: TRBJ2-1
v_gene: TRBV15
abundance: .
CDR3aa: CATSRDLLGSYNEQFF
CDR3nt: TGTGCCACCAGCAGAGATCTTCTGGGCTCCTACAATGAGCAGTTCTTC

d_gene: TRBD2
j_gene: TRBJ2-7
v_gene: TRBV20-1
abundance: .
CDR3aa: CSARPDGAGGSFPF
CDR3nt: TGCAGTGCTAGACCTGACGGAGCGGGGGGCTCTTTCCCCTTC

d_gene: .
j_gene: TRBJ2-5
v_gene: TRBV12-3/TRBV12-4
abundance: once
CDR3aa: CASSLAGDLKETQYF
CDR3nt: TGTGCCAGCAGTTTAGCCGGGGACCTGAAAGAGACCCAGTACTTC

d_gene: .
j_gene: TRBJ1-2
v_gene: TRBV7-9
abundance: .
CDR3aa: CASSHAEGYTF
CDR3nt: TGTGCCAGCAGCCACGCGGAGGGCTACACCTTC

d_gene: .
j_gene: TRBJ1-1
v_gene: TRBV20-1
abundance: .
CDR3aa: CSARDPRQNTEAFF
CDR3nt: TGCAGTGCTAGAGATCCAAGGCAAAACACTGAAGCTTTCTTT

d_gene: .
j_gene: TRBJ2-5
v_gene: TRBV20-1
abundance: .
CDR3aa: CSASHKETQYF
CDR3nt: TGCAGTGCTTCCCACAAAGAGACCCAGTACTTC

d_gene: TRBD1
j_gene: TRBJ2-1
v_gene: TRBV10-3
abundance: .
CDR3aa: CAITGTGVNEQFF
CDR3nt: TGTGCCATCACCGGGACAGGGGTCAATGAGCAGTTCTTC

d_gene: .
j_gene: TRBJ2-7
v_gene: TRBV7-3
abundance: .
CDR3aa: CASSSAAGGTQQYF
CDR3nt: TGTGCCAGCAGCTCAGCGGCTGGGGGGACACAGCAGTACTTC

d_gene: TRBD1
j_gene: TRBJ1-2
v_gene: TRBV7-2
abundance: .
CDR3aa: CASSPRQGHGYTF
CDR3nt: TGTGCCAGCAGCCCTCGACAGGGTCATGGCTACACCTTC

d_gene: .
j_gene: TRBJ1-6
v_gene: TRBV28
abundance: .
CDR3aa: CASSFGPRYHF
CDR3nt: TGTGCCAGCAGTTTTGGACCGCGGTATCACTTT

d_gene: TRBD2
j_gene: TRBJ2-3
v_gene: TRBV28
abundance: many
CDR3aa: CASSPLAGSTDTQYF
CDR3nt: TGTGCCAGCAGCCCACTAGCGGGGAGCACAGATACGCAGTATTTT

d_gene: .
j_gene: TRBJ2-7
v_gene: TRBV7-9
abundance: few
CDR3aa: CASSAPSGEQYF
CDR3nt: TGTGCCAGCAGCGCCCCTAGTGGCGAGCAGTACTTC